This T cell receptor (beta chain) was sequenced in a study of blood T cell repertoires in COVID-19. Overall study: Researchers got acute and convalescent COVID-19 samples from the United States, Italy and Spain. Nucleic acid was either cDNA or gDNA, and it came from T cells, B-cell-depleted T cells, or PBMCs.

V gave up 1 base and J gave up 5 bases, with 4 bases separating them. Germline-derived CDR1 and CDR2 are SGHRS and YFSETQ. The CDR3 is made up of 11 amino acids. Per the original data handling: Estimated nucleated cell counts came from reference gene primer amplification. Produced via immunoSEQ multiplex PCR; TCRdb's table is partial and in-frame only. Clonal size and the V and J genes are those of that table, whereas D and trimming came from the DNA. The data contain some 200,000 clones, approximately 84% of them singletons. The TCR sequence derives from an elderly man with acute or convalescent COVID-19. The genes are TRBV5-1 and TRBJ2-7, with no clear D. The sample taken for sequencing was peripheral blood. The CDR3 sequence: CASSLFDEQYF. The CDR3 DNA follows: TGCGCCAGCAGCTTGTTCGACGAGCAGTACTTC. The full variable domain, in which reference TRBV5-1 and TRBJ2-7 provide the parts outside the CDR3, is KAGVTQTPRYLIKTRGQQVTLSCSPISGHRSVSWYQQTPGQGLQFLFEYFSETQRNKGNFPGRFSGRQFSNSRSEMNVSTLELGDSALYLCASSLFDEQYFGPGTRLTVT.